The subject of this entry is one T cell receptor (beta chain). Its antigen is undetermined. Documented time point: pre-sensitization, week 0. Treatment in this sample: therapeutic diphenylcyclopropenone sensitization with weekly scalp DPC. The sample comes from a study of human T cells and chemical hapten exposure. Study-wide background: Diphenylcyclopropenone doses were given weekly to the scalps of patients across the approximately 24-week study. Alopecia areata, totalis or universalis was found in mostly female patients.

Via MiXCR, TCRdb re-called the RACE reads, giving one row per CDR3 protein. The data contain about 93,000 distinct CDR3 sequences, 8.5% of them singletons. Whole-study results and caveats: The count of PT1 expanded TCRs correlated positively with patch test score.

The CDR3 has 15 residues. V gave up 3 bases and J gave up 4 bases; unmatched junction bases: 6. Germline V gene lookup returns CDR1 SGHVS and CDR2 FNYEAQ. Material: whole blood, obtained in connection with sensitization to the hapten diphenylcyclopropenone (DPC). The rearrangement joins TRBV7-6 to TRBJ1-5; TRBD1 matches at 7 bases. The source is a man aged 40-55 years with alopecia areata. Some clones in this sample may be carry-over from other donors' samples. The chain's CDR3 is CASSLGAGGNQPQHF. The DNA for the CDR3 is TGTGCCAGCAGCTTGGGCGCAGGGGGGAATCAGCCCCAGCATTTT.